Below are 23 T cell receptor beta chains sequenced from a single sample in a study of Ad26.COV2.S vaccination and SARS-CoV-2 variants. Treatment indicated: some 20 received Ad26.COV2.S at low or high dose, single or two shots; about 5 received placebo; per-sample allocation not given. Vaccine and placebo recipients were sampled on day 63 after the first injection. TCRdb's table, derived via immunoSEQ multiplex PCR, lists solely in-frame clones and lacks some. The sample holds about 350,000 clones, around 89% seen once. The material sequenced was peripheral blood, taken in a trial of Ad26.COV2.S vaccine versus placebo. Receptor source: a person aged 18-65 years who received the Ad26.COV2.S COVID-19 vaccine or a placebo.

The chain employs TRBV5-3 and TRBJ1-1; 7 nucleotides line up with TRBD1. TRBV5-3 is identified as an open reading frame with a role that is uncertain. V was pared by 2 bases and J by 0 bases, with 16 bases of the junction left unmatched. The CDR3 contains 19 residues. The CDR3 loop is CARSLYRGATTLMNTEAFF. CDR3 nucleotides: TGTGCCAGAAGCTTATACAGGGGCGCTACAACTCTTATGAACACTGAAGCTTTCTTT.

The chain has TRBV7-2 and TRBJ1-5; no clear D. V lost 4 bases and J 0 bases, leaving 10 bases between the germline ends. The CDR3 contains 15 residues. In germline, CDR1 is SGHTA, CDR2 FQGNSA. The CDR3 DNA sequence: TGTGCCAGCAGCTCGACGGAATATAGCAATCAGCCCCAGCATTTT. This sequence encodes CASSSTEYSNQPQHF.

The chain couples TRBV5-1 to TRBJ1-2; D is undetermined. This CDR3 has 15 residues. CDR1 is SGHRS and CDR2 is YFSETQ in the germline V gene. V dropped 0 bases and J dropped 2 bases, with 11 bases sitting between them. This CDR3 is CASSLDWPINYGYTF. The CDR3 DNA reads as TGCGCCAGCAGCTTGGACTGGCCTATCAACTATGGCTACACCTTC.

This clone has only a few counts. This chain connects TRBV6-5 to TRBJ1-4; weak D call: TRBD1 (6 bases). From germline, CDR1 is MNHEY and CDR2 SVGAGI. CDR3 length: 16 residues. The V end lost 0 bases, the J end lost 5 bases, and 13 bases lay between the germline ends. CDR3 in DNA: TGTGCCAGCAGTTACTCGGATGGCAGGGGAAATGAAAAACTGTTTTTT. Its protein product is CASSYSDGRGNEKLFF.

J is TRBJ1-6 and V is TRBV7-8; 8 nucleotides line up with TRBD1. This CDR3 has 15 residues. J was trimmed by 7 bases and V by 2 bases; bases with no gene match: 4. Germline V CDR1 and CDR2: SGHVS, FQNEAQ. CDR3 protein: CASSLLTGGNSPLHF. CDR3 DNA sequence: TGTGCCAGCAGCTTACTTACAGGGGGAAATTCACCCCTCCACTTT. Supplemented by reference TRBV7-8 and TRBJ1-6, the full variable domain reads GAGVSQSPRYKVAKRGQDVALRCDPISGHVSLFWYQQALGQGPEFLTYFQNEAQLDKSGLPSDRFFAERPEGSVSTLKIQRTQQEDSAVYLCASSLLTGGNSPLHFGNGTRLTVT.

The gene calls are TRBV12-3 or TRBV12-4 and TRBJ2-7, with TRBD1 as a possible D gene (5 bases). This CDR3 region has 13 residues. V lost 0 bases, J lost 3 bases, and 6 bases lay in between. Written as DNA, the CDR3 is TGTGCCAGCAGTTTAGCCAGGGTCTACGAGCAGTACTTC. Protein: CASSLARVYEQYF.

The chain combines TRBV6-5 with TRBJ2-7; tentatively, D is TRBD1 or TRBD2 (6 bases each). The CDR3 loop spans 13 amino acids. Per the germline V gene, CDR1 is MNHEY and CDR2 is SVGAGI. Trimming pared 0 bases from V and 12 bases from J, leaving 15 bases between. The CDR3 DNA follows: TGTGCCAGCAGTTACTCGGAGGGGGTTCCTTTGTACTTC. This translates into CASSYSEGVPLYF.

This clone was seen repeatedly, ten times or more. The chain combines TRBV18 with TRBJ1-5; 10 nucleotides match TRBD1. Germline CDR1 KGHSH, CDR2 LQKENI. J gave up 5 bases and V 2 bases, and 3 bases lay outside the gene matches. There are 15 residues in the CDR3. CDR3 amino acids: CASSPAGTGDQPQHF. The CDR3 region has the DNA TGTGCCAGCTCACCAGCCGGGACAGGGGATCAGCCCCAGCATTTT.

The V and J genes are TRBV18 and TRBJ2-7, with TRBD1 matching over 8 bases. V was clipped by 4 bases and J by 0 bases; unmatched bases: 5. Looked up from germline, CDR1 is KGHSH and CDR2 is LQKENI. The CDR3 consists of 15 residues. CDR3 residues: CASSLGDRGSYEQYF. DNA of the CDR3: TGTGCCAGCTCACTGGGCGACAGGGGCTCCTACGAGCAGTACTTC. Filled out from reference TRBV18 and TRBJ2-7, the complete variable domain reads NAGVMQNPRHLVRRRGQEARLRCSPMKGHSHVYWYRQLPEEGLKFMVYLQKENIIDESGMPKERFSAEFPKEGPSILRIQQVVRGDSAAYFCASSLGDRGSYEQYFGPGTRLTVT.

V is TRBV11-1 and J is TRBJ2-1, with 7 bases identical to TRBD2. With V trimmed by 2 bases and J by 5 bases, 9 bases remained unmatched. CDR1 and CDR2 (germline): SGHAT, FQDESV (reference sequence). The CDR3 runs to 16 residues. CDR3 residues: CASSLFGAGPHNEQFF. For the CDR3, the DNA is TGTGCCAGCAGCTTATTTGGAGCGGGACCCCACAATGAGCAGTTCTTC.

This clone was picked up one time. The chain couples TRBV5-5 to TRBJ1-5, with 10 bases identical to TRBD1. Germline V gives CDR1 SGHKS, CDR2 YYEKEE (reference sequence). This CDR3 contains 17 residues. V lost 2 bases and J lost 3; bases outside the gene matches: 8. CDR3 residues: CASSFGGTGAANQPQHF. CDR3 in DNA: TGTGCCAGCAGCTTTGGGGGGACAGGGGCCGCCAATCAGCCCCAGCATTTT.

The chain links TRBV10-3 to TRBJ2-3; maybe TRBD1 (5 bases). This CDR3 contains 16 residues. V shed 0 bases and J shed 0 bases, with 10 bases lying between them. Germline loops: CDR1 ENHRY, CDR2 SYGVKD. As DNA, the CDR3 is TGTGCCATCAGTGAGTCCGGCAGGGCTAGCACAGATACGCAGTATTTT. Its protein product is CAISESGRASTDTQYF.

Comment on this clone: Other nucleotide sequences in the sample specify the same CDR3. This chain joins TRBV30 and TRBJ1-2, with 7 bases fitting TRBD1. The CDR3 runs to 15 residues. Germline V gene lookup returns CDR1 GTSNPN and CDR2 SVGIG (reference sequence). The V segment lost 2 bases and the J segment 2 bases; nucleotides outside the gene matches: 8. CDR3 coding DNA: TGTGCCTGGAGTCCCTCCGGGACAGTCAACTATGGCTACACCTTC. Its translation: CAWSPSGTVNYGYTF.

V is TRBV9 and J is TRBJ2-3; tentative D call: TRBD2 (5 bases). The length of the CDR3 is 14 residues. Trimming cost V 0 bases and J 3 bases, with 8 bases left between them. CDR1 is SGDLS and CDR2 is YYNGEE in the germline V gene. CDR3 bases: TGTGCCAGCAGCGTAGTCCCGGGAACAGATACGCAGTATTTT. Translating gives CASSVVPGTDTQYF.

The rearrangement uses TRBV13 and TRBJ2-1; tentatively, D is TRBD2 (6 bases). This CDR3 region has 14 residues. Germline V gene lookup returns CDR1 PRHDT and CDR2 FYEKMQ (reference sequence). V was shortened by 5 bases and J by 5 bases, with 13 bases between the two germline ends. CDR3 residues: CASSTPGGDNEQFF. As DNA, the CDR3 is TGTGCCAGCAGCACCCCCGGCGGGGACAATGAGCAGTTCTTC.

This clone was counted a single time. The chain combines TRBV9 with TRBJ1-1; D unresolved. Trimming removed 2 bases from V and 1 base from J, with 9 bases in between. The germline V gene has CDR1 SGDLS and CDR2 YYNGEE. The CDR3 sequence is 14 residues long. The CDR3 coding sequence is TGTGCCAGCAGCGTCGACGCTAGGAACACTGAAGCTTTCTTT. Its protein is CASSVDARNTEAFF.

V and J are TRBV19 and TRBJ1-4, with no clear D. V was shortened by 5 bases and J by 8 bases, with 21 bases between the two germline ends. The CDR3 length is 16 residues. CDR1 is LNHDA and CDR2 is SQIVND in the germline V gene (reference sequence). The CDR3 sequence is CASSLSSVAKQEKLFF. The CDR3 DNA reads TGTGCCAGTAGTCTAAGCTCGGTTGCGAAACAAGAAAAACTGTTTTTT. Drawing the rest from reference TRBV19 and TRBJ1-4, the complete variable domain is DGGITQSPKYLFRKEGQNVTLSCEQNLNHDAMYWYRQDPGQGLRLIYYSQIVNDFQKGDIAEGYSVSREKKESFPLTVTSAQKNPTAFYLCASSLSSVAKQEKLFFGSGTQLSVL.

In nucleotides, the CDR3 is TGTGCCAGCAGTTTTGACAGGGCCCATGAGCAGTTCTTC. Translating gives CASSFDRAHEQFF. The chain employs TRBV12-3 or TRBV12-4 and TRBJ2-1; 7 bases align to TRBD1. CDR3 length: 13 residues. V shed 3 bases, J shed 8 bases, and the junction held 4 bases outside the gene matches.

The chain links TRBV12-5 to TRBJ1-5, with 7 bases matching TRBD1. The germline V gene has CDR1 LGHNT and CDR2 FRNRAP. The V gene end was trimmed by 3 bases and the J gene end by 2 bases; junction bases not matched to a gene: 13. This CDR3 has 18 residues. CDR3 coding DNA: TGTGCTAGTGGTTTCATGACAGGGACGAGTTCGGGCAATCAGCCCCAGCATTTT. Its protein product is CASGFMTGTSSGNQPQHF.

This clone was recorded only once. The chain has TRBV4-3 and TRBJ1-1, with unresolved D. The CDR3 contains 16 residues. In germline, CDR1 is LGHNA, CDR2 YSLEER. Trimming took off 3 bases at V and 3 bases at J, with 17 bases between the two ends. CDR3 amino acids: CASSQTQVEGYTEAFF. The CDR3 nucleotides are TGCGCCAGCAGCCAGACCCAGGTAGAGGGATACACTGAAGCTTTCTTT.

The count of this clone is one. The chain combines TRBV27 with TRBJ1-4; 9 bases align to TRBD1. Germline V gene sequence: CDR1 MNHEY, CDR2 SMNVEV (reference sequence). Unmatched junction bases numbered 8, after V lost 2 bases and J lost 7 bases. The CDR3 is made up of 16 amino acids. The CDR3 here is CASSLSPGTGIEKLFF. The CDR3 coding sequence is TGTGCCAGCAGTTTAAGTCCCGGGACAGGGATTGAAAAACTGTTTTTT.

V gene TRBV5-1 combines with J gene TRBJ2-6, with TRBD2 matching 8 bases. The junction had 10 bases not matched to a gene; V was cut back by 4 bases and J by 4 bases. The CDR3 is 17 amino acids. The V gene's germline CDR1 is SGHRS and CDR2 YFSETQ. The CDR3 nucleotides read TGCGCCAGCAGCGCTTTACCGGGAGGGCAAGGGGCCAACGTCCTGACTTTC. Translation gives CASSALPGGQGANVLTF. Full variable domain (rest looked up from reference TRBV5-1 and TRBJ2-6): KAGVTQTPRYLIKTRGQQVTLSCSPISGHRSVSWYQQTPGQGLQFLFEYFSETQRNKGNFPGRFSGRQFSNSRSEMNVSTLELGDSALYLCASSALPGGQGANVLTFGAGSRLTVL.

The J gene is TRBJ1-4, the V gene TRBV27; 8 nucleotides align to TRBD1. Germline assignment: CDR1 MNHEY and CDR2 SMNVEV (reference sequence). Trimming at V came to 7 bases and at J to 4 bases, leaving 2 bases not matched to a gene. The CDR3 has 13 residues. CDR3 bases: TGTGCCAGCACAGGGGGCAGTAATGAAAAACTGTTTTTT. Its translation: CASTGGSNEKLFF.